A selection of T cell receptor beta chains follows, all from one sample in a study of blood T cell repertoires in COVID-19. Some clones are missing from TCRdb's copy, which holds only in-frame ones; the method was immunoSEQ multiplex PCR. The sample contains approximately 260,000 clones, about 88% of which appear only once. Sequencing was performed on peripheral blood. Receptors originate from a woman between 35 and 50 years old who had recovered from COVID-19. The CDR3 runs from the conserved cysteine through the conserved F or W. Each record gives: J gene, V gene, CDR3 length, CDR3 protein.

>TRBJ2-1|TRBV9|15
CASSTRQGSSNEQFF
>TRBJ2-1|TRBV5-4|17
CASSVKTSPSSYNEQFF
>TRBJ2-7|TRBV29-1|13
CSVGTGEDYEQYF
>TRBJ2-6|TRBV7-2|19
CASSLGGRTASSGANVLTF
>TRBJ2-7|TRBV6-2/TRBV6-3|15
CASSSTERITYEQYF
>TRBJ2-2|TRBV19|15
CASSLLQAGAGELFF
>TRBJ2-7|TRBV13|15
CASSLSGRAKNEQYF
>TRBJ2-7|TRBV29-1|13
CSVSRERSSGQYF
>TRBJ2-1|TRBV3-1/TRBV3-2|16
CASSHRTSGGNSEQFF
>TRBJ1-2|TRBV9|15
CASSVTVFGNYGYTF
>TRBJ2-7|TRBV5-1|14
CASSLASYGYEQYF
>TRBJ1-3|TRBV10-3|14
CAIRQASAGNTIYF
>TRBJ2-4|TRBV6-5|15
CASRAVGANLNIQYF
>TRBJ1-1|TRBV7-2|15
CASSIYRGGSTEAFF
>TRBJ1-6|TRBV7-3|14
CASSLGSRNSPLHF
>TRBJ1-1|TRBV7-2|14
CASSLGREGTEAFF
>TRBJ1-5|TRBV4-3|18
CASSQDLAGAWSNQPQHF
>TRBJ2-7|TRBV2|13
CASSGQGPYEQYF
>TRBJ2-4|TRBV6-2/TRBV6-3|15
CASSTPSVGKNIQYF
>TRBJ1-1|TRBV27|13
CASSKTGGTEAFF
>TRBJ2-7|TRBV18|14
CASSPQTGNHEQYF
>TRBJ2-1|TRBV11-3|15
CASSYRLAGGNEQFF
>TRBJ1-5|TRBV6-2/TRBV6-3|15
CASSDRGLGVKPQHF
>TRBJ2-7|TRBV18|14
CASSPTPQGSEQYF
>TRBJ1-4|TRBV6-2/TRBV6-3|16
CASSYLRGTVNEKLFF
>TRBJ1-2|TRBV7-3|13
CASSLTGSYGYTF
>TRBJ2-2|TRBV19|13
CASSVLRAGELFF
>TRBJ2-1|TRBV5-4|15
CASSLGLAGANEQFF
>TRBJ2-7|TRBV18|15
CASSPQLQGSEEQYF
>TRBJ2-3|TRBV19|15
CASSFAGGRTDTQYF
>TRBJ1-2|TRBV19|14
CASLDKGRGYGYTF
>TRBJ2-1|TRBV11-2|14
CASSLVSAVDEQFF
>TRBJ2-7|TRBV7-2|13
CASSLERGFEQYF
>TRBJ2-5|TRBV30|12
CAWTRQQETQYF
>TRBJ1-2|TRBV6-4|16
CASSQRTGTPNYGYTF
>TRBJ2-7|TRBV29-1|13
CSVVTSGGTAQYF
>TRBJ1-4|TRBV6-5|14
CASSFTPAGEKLFF
>TRBJ1-6|TRBV7-2|18
CASSLARGLGDYNSPLHF
>TRBJ2-7|TRBV5-6|16
CASSSRTSGSSYEQYF
>TRBJ2-2|TRBV19|14
CASSMTGMAGELFF
>TRBJ2-3|TRBV11-2|19
CASSFLGTGGWIGTDTQYF
>TRBJ2-1|TRBV19|15
CASRFDVTSGGPLFF
>TRBJ1-6|TRBV27|17
CASSLSPGETNNSPLHF
>TRBJ2-2|TRBV4-2|16
CASSFTGAVNTGELFF
>TRBJ1-2|TRBV29-1|13
CSVRPGGIYGYTF
>TRBJ2-3|TRBV19|14
CASSIWAGTDTQYF
>TRBJ2-7|TRBV7-9|12
CASSTNTKGQYF